This T cell receptor beta chain was sequenced during a study of blood T cell repertoires in COVID-19. At the level of the study: From T cells, B-cell-depleted T cells, or PBMCs came the material, which was cDNA or gDNA.

Germline V gives CDR1 MDHEN, CDR2 SYDVKM. The junction had 6 bases not matched to a gene; V was cut back by 3 bases and J by 1 base. This CDR3 has 16 residues. The assay was immunoSEQ multiplex PCR, and TCRdb's table has in-frame clones only and misses some. The repertoire holds about 120,000 clones, with almost 80% as singletons. This receptor was taken from a human donor in a cohort sampled during active COVID-19. Material for sequencing was peripheral blood. The genes are TRBV28 and TRBJ2-1; TRBD1 agrees at 7 bases. The CDR3 sequence is CASSFFQGVSYNEQFF. CDR3 coding DNA: TGTGCCAGCAGTTTTTTTCAGGGGGTTTCCTACAATGAGCAGTTCTTC. The full variable domain, rest sourced from reference TRBV28 and TRBJ2-1, is DVKVTQSSRYLVKRTGEKVFLECVQDMDHENMFWYRQDPGLGLRLIYFSYDVKMKEKGDIPEGYSVSREKKERFSLILESASTNQTSMYLCASSFFQGVSYNEQFFGPGTRLTVL.